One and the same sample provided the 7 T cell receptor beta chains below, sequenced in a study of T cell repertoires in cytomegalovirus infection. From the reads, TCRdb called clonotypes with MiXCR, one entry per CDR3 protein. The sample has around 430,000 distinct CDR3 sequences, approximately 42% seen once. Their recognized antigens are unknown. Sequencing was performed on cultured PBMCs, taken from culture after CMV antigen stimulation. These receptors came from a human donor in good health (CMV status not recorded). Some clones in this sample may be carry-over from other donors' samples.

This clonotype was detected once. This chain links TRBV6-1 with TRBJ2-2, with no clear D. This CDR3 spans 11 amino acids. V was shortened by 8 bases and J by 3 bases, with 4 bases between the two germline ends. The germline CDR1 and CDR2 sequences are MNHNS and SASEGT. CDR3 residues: CASGHTGELFF. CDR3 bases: TGTGCCAGCGGTCACACCGGGGAGCTGTTTTTT.

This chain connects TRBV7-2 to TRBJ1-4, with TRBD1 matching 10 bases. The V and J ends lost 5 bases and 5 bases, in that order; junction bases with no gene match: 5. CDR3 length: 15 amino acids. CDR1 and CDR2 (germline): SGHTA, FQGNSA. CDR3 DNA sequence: TGTGCCAGCAGCCTCCGGGGACAGGGGAATGAAAAACTGTTTTTT. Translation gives CASSLRGQGNEKLFF.

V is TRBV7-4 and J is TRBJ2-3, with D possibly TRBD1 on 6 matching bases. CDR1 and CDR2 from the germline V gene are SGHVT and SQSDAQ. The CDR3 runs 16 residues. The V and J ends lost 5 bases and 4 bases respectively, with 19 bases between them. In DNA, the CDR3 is TGTGCCAGCAGCGACTACAGGGCTGAGTTGTCAGATACGCAGTATTTT. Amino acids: CASSDYRAELSDTQYF.

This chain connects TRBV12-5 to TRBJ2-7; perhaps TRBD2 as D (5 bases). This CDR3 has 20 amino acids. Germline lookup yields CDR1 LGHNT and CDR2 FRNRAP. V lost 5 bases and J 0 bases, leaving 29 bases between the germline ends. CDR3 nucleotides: TGTGCTAGTGGTCCCCTTCGGGTCCCCTCCTCGGGAACAAGCTCCTACGAGCAGTACTTC. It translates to CASGPLRVPSSGTSSYEQYF.

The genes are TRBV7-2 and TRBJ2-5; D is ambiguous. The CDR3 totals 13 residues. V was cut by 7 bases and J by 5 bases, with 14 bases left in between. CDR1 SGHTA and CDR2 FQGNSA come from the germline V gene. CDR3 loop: CASNPPGRETQYF. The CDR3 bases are TGTGCCAGCAACCCCCCAGGACGGGAGACCCAGTACTTC.

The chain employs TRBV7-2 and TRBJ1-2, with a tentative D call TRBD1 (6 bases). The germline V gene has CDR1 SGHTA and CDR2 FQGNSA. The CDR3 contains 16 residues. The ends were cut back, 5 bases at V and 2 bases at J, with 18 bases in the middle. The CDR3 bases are TGTGCCAGCAGCCCGAACGGGACACCGAAAAACTATGGCTACACCTTC. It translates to CASSPNGTPKNYGYTF.

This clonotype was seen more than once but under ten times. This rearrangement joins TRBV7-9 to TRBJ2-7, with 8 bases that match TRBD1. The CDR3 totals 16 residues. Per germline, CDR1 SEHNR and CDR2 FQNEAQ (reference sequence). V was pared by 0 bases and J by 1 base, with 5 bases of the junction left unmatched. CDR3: CASSLARQGTSYEQYF. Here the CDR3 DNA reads TGTGCCAGCAGCTTAGCGAGACAGGGGACATCCTACGAGCAGTACTTC. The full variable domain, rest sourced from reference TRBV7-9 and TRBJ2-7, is DTGVSQNPRHKITKRGQNVTFRCDPISEHNRLYWYRQTLGQGPEFLTYFQNEAQLEKSRLLSDRFSAERPKGSFSTLEIQRTEQGDSAMYLCASSLARQGTSYEQYFGPGTRLTVT.